What follows are 16 T cell receptor beta chains derived from one specimen sequenced in a study of Ad26.COV2.S vaccination and SARS-CoV-2 variants. Repertoires were generated with immunoSEQ multiplex PCR, while TCRdb's copy carries only in-frame clones and drops some. This table holds about 330,000 clones, roughly 90% found once. Stated treatment: 15 to 20 received Ad26.COV2.S at low or high dose, single or two shots; about 5 received placebo; per-sample allocation not given. Samples were taken on day 63 after the first vaccine or placebo injection. Here the sequenced sample was peripheral blood, taken in a trial of Ad26.COV2.S vaccine versus placebo. Receptors originate from a person aged 18-65 years who received the Ad26.COV2.S COVID-19 vaccine or a placebo.

A remark on this clone: This CDR3 is also generated by other DNA sequences in the sample. The chain combines TRBV5-1 with TRBJ1-1, with D unclear. The V gene's germline CDR1 is SGHRS and CDR2 YFSETQ. V shed 0 bases and J shed 2 bases, with 5 bases lying between them. There are 13 residues in the CDR3. The CDR3: CASSLVVNTEAFF. The CDR3 nucleotides are TGCGCCAGCAGCTTGGTTGTAAACACTGAAGCTTTCTTT.

The CDR3 sequence is CASGLKGREQFF. The CDR3 bases are TGTGCTAGTGGTTTGAAGGGGAGGGAGCAGTTCTTC. The chain couples TRBV12-5 to TRBJ2-1; TRBD2 might be the D (6 bases). Germline values: CDR1 LGHNT, CDR2 FRNRAP. The germline V and J ends were trimmed by 2 bases and 10 bases, with 9 bases remaining between them. CDR3 size: 12 residues. Full variable domain (outside the CDR3, taken from reference TRBV12-5 and TRBJ2-1): DARVTQTPRHKVTEMGQEVTMRCQPILGHNTVFWYRQTMMQGLELLAYFRNRAPLDDSGMPKDRFSAEMPDATLATLKIQPSEPRDSAVYFCASGLKGREQFFGPGTRLTVL.

This chain connects TRBV19 to TRBJ1-1; 12 bases are a match to TRBD1. Germline values: CDR1 LNHDA, CDR2 SQIVND (reference sequence). The CDR3 is made up of 15 amino acids. V was pared by 6 bases and J by 2 bases, with 4 bases of the junction left unmatched. CDR3 nucleotides: TGTGCCAGTAGGCCGGGACAGGGGGCAAACACTGAAGCTTTCTTT. This codes for CASRPGQGANTEAFF.

The chain has TRBV2 and TRBJ1-3, with D possibly TRBD1 on 5 matching bases. V was trimmed by 2 bases and J by 1 base, leaving 15 bases between them. The CDR3 length is 17 residues. In germline, CDR1 is SNHLY, CDR2 FYNNEI. The CDR3 nucleotides are TGTGCCAGCAGTGAAACAGGTGGGCCACCTTCTGGAAACACCATATATTTT. Translated, it gives CASSETGGPPSGNTIYF.

The chain links TRBV4-3 to TRBJ1-1; possibly TRBD1 for D (6 bases). The CDR3 is 16 amino acids. V gave up 3 bases and J gave up 1 base, with 15 bases separating them. The V gene's germline CDR1 is LGHNA and CDR2 YSLEER. DNA for the CDR3: TGCGCCAGCAGCCAGGAAACAGGGAGGAGGAACACTGAAGCTTTCTTT. It is translated as CASSQETGRRNTEAFF.

This chain uses TRBV9 with TRBJ1-6; D might be TRBD1 (5 bases). CDR3 size: 13 residues. V lost 5 bases and J lost 9, with 12 bases in between. Germline V CDR1 and CDR2: SGDLS, YYNGEE. CDR3: CASRGEFGSPLHF. The CDR3, as DNA: TGTGCCAGCAGAGGGGAGTTTGGTTCACCCCTCCACTTT.

J is TRBJ1-5 and V is TRBV7-2; D is ambiguous. In germline, CDR1 is SGHTA, CDR2 FQGNSA. The CDR3 loop spans 15 amino acids. V was cut by 5 bases and J by 5 bases, with 16 bases left in between. CDR3 loop: CASSPVLGGDQPQHF. The CDR3 DNA follows: TGTGCCAGCAGCCCGGTCTTAGGCGGAGATCAGCCCCAGCATTTT.

The chain's CDR3 is CASSYQLVPDTQYF. CDR3 sequence (DNA): TGTGCCAGCAGTTACCAACTAGTACCGGATACGCAGTATTTT. The J gene is TRBJ2-3, the V gene TRBV6-2 or TRBV6-3, with a weak D call TRBD2 (5 bases). Trimming left V 2 bases short and J 6 bases short, with 12 bases between. Germline V gene data show CDR1 as MNHEY and CDR2 as SVGEGT. This CDR3 comprises 14 residues.

In the case of this clone: Other DNA sequences in this sample translate to the same CDR3. DNA for the CDR3: TGTGCCAGTAGTATTTCGGACAGCACAGAAGCTTTCTTT. This sequence encodes CASSISDSTEAFF. J is TRBJ1-1 and V is TRBV19; D is possibly TRBD1 (6 bases). V lost 3 bases, J lost 8 bases, and 13 bases lay in between. Germline lookup yields CDR1 LNHDA and CDR2 SQIVND (reference sequence). The CDR3 has 13 residues.

The chain joins TRBV29-1 to TRBJ1-1; D remains unclear. The CDR3 covers 14 residues. Germline V lookup: CDR1 SQVTM, CDR2 ANQGSEA. The germline V and J ends were trimmed by 5 bases and 1 base, with 14 bases remaining between them. In DNA form, the CDR3 reads TGCAGCGTTAGGGTACGGCCCGAGAACACTGAAGCTTTCTTT. Protein sequence: CSVRVRPENTEAFF.

This chain connects TRBV5-1 to TRBJ2-2; 8 bases align to TRBD1. Trimming took 0 bases from V and 0 from J; bases not matched to a gene: 1. Germline loops: CDR1 SGHRS, CDR2 YFSETQ. This CDR3 contains 16 residues. The CDR3 loop reads CASSLEDRANTGELFF. DNA of the CDR3: TGCGCCAGCAGCTTGGAGGACAGGGCGAACACCGGGGAGCTGTTTTTT.

This sequence joins TRBV7-9 and TRBJ1-4; D is possibly TRBD1 (5 bases). Germline CDR1 and CDR2: SEHNR and FQNEAQ (reference sequence). The CDR3 sequence is 13 residues long. V was trimmed by 1 base and J by 10 bases, leaving 10 bases between them. In DNA form, the CDR3 reads TGTGCCAGCAGCTTAGGGGGCCAGGGAAAACTGTTTTTT. Amino acids: CASSLGGQGKLFF.

The genes are TRBV5-6 and TRBJ2-3; 9 nucleotides line up with TRBD1. The trim removed 4 bases at V and 5 bases at J, leaving 5 bases unmatched. CDR3 length: 14 residues. CDR1 and CDR2 from the germline V gene are SGHDT and YYEEEE. For the CDR3, the DNA is TGTGCCAGCAGCCCCGGACAGGGGCGAGATACGCAGTATTTT. It codes for CASSPGQGRDTQYF.

The chain carries TRBV7-6 and TRBJ2-5; TRBD2 matches 8 bases. Per the germline V gene, CDR1 is SGHVS and CDR2 is FNYEAQ. V was pared by 5 bases and J by 3 bases, with 5 bases of the junction left unmatched. The CDR3 length is 14 residues. CDR3 bases: TGTGCCAGCAGCCCACGAGCGGGGGAAGAGACCCAGTACTTC. Translating it yields CASSPRAGEETQYF.

This chain uses TRBV5-1 with TRBJ2-2; no firm D call. CDR1 is SGHRS, CDR2 YFSETQ, per germline. The CDR3 sequence is 15 residues long. The V end was cut by 4 bases, the J end by 1 base, with 11 bases between. The CDR3 DNA follows: TGCGCCAGCAGCCCCCTGACTCGGAACACCGGGGAGCTGTTTTTT. Its protein is CASSPLTRNTGELFF.

The chain joins TRBV28 to TRBJ2-7; 7 nucleotides agree with TRBD1. The CDR3 loop spans 17 amino acids. Germline V gene lookup returns CDR1 MDHEN and CDR2 SYDVKM. V shed 4 bases and J 7 bases; nucleotides not matched to a gene: 19. The CDR3 loop reads CASSSYRPGQKSKEQYF. CDR3 nucleotide sequence: TGTGCCAGCAGTTCCTACCGACCGGGACAGAAGTCGAAGGAGCAGTACTTC.